The clone carrying this TCR beta chain was counted ten times or more. Its antigen is unknown. Construction of the TCRbeta library involved unique molecular identifiers. TCRdb recomputed calls from the PCR reads with MiXCR, one row per CDR3 protein. This repertoire shows hundreds of thousands of distinct CDR3 sequences, roughly a tenth found once; its top ten account for 28%. J lost 8 bases, V lost 6 bases, and 18 bases had no gene match. The CDR3 loop spans 17 amino acids. CDR1 is MNHEY and CDR2 is SVGAGI in the germline V gene. The record originates from a study of T-cell reconstitution after alpha-beta-depleted transplantation in children. Study-wide findings and caveats: Surviving recipient T cells and thymic progenitors underlay high day-60 TCRbeta diversity in some patients. By about two months after transplant, alpha-beta T cells reportedly arose from several hundred graft clones that had expanded.

The clonotype comes from a child less than two years old with acute myeloid leukemia, due to receive a stem cell transplant. V and J are TRBV6-5 and TRBJ1-4; 7 nucleotides align to TRBD1. Sequences were derived from PBMCs, sampled before TCRalphabeta/CD19-depleted stem cell transplant. DNA of the CDR3: TGTGCCAGCAGCCAATCCATAACAGGGGACTATAGGGAAAAACTGTTTTTT. This gives the protein CASSQSITGDYREKLFF.